One sample yielded the 9 T cell receptor beta chains listed below, sequenced in a study of T cell repertoires in aging, cancer and after chemotherapy. Multiplex touch-down PCR with TRB-A/B primers amplified rearranged V-D-J TRB sequences. TCRdb fed the multiplex PCR reads into MiXCR, producing one record per CDR3 protein. The data contain about 9,500 distinct CDR3 sequences, around a quarter of them singletons. TCR beta rearrangements were amplified from peripheral blood genomic DNA. The sequencing sample was made of blood. All receptors come from a human donor in good health.

The rearrangement uses TRBV11-2 and TRBJ1-2; the match to TRBD1 covers 9 bases. After removal of 5 bases from V and 6 bases from J, the junction contained 7 bases not matched to a gene. The germline V gene has CDR1 SGHAT and CDR2 FQNNGV. The CDR3 consists of 14 residues. The CDR3 DNA follows: TGTGCCAGCAGCCCTGGGACAGGGAGGGATGGCTACACCTTC. This codes for CASSPGTGRDGYTF.

In its sample, this clonotype ranks as medium-sized. The chain joins TRBV6-4 to TRBJ2-1, with D uncertain. The ends were cut back, 3 bases at V and 5 bases at J, with 14 bases in the middle. The germline V gene encodes CDR1 MRHNA and CDR2 SNTAGT. The CDR3 spans 15 residues. The CDR3 region is CASSEGAGEHNEQFF. The CDR3 region has the DNA TGTGCCAGCAGTGAAGGCGCTGGCGAGCACAATGAGCAGTTCTTC.

With regard to this clonotype: Just one base apart from a much larger clone, this may be a read error. The genes are TRBV20-1 and TRBJ2-7; 10 bases align to TRBD2. Trimming cost V 5 bases and J 3 bases; bases outside gene matches: 4. Germline-derived CDR1 and CDR2 are DFQATT and SNEGSKA (reference sequence). The CDR3 has 13 amino acids. The CDR3: CSAPRTSGYEQYF. The CDR3 region has the DNA TGCAGTGCTCCCCGGACTAGCGGCTACGAGCAGTACTTC.

This clonotype showed up just once. This chain links TRBV20-1 with TRBJ2-7; D uncertain. This CDR3 region has 15 residues. Per the germline V gene, CDR1 is DFQATT and CDR2 is SNEGSKA (reference sequence). V gave up 5 bases and J gave up 7 bases, with 24 bases separating them. Here the CDR3 DNA reads TGCAGTGCTTCATTGGGCAGATTTATCTCGTGGGAGCAGTACTTC. It encodes CSASLGRFISWEQYF.

The rearrangement joins TRBV28 to TRBJ2-7; 7 nucleotides agree with TRBD1. V trimming: 3 bases; J trimming: 5 bases; junction bases outside the gene matches: 7. CDR1 MDHEN and CDR2 SYDVKM come from the germline V gene. This CDR3 spans 14 amino acids. CDR3 sequence: CASSFRGLTDEQYF. The CDR3 DNA reads TGTGCCAGCAGTTTTAGGGGGCTGACGGACGAGCAGTACTTC.

The chain recombines TRBV7-2 with TRBJ2-7, with 7 bases identical to TRBD1. The trim removed 6 bases at V and 0 bases at J, leaving 8 bases unmatched. This CDR3 comprises 15 residues. Germline lookup yields CDR1 SGHTA and CDR2 FQGNSA. Written as DNA, the CDR3 is TGTGCCAGCAGTCGTACAGGGGCCCCCTCCTACGAGCAGTACTTC. Translated, it gives CASSRTGAPSYEQYF.

The J gene is TRBJ2-7, the V gene TRBV7-2; 10 bases match TRBD2. The CDR3 is made up of 16 amino acids. CDR1 is SGHTA and CDR2 is FQGNSA in the germline V gene. V lost 1 base, J lost 6 bases, and 9 bases stayed unmatched. The CDR3 is CASSLDPSGRVGEQYF. The DNA of the CDR3 is TGTGCCAGCAGCTTAGATCCTAGCGGGAGAGTGGGCGAGCAGTACTTC.

The chain joins TRBV27 to TRBJ1-2; D is undetermined. Germline V lookup: CDR1 MNHEY, CDR2 SMNVEV (reference sequence). This CDR3 has 16 amino acids. Trimming took off 0 bases at V and 0 bases at J, with 11 bases between the two ends. The CDR3 DNA is TGTGCCAGCAGTTTATCGGGCTTAGGAGCTAACTATGGCTACACCTTC. It encodes CASSLSGLGANYGYTF.

This clonotype was seen a few times. The J gene is TRBJ1-6, the V gene TRBV5-1; TRBD1 matches at 9 bases. Germline V gene lookup returns CDR1 SGHRS and CDR2 YFSETQ. The CDR3 is made up of 15 amino acids. Trimming at V came to 4 bases and at J to 11 bases, leaving 10 bases not matched to a gene. CDR3 DNA: TGCGCCAGCAGCGTAGGGGACAGGGACGTCGCACCCCTCCACTTT. Residues: CASSVGDRDVAPLHF.